Listed here are 15 T cell receptor beta chains from one sample, sequenced in a study of blood T cell repertoires in COVID-19. The table came from immunoSEQ multiplex PCR; TCRdb's copy has only in-frame clones and leaves some out. The data show over 150,000 clones, with about 86% seen just once and about a fifth held by the top ten. Sequencing was carried out using peripheral blood. The source of these receptors is a man in his 70s with active or convalescent COVID-19.

Written as DNA, the CDR3 is TGTGCCAGCAGCCAAGATGGGGGCAGGAATGCCTACGAGCAGTACTTC. It yields the protein CASSQDGGRNAYEQYF. This chain joins TRBV3-1 (or the pseudogene TRBV3-2) and TRBJ2-7; perhaps TRBD1 as D (6 bases). CDR1 is LGHDT, CDR2 YNNKEL, per germline (reference sequence). This CDR3 has 16 amino acids. Between the trimmed V and J ends, which lost 0 bases and 2 bases, there was a span of 14 bases.

The rearrangement uses TRBV16 and TRBJ1-1, with TRBD1 matching over 9 bases. Germline lookup yields CDR1 KGHSY and CDR2 FQNENV. With V trimmed by 4 bases and J by 4 bases, 4 bases remained unmatched. The CDR3 spans 14 residues. This CDR3 reads CASSRDRVATEAFF. In nucleotides, the CDR3 is TGTGCCAGCAGCCGGGACAGGGTAGCCACTGAAGCTTTCTTT.

The genes are TRBV27 and TRBJ1-4; D is unclear. The V gene's germline CDR1 is MNHEY and CDR2 SMNVEV (reference sequence). The CDR3 contains 13 residues. The V gene lost 10 bases and the J gene lost 8 bases, with 17 bases spanning the gap. The CDR3 reads CATSEEGGEKLFF. The CDR3 bases are TGTGCCACCTCAGAGGAGGGAGGGGAAAAACTGTTTTTT.

This chain uses TRBV5-4 with TRBJ2-5, with 7 bases aligning to TRBD1. This CDR3 has 14 residues. With V trimmed by 5 bases and J by 1 base, 5 bases remained unmatched. Germline CDR1 is SGHNT and CDR2 is YYREEE (reference sequence). CDR3 bases: TGTGCCAGCAGTAAACAGGGGTCCCAAGAGACCCAGTACTTC. Amino acids: CASSKQGSQETQYF.

This clone appeared a single time. The chain links TRBV9 to TRBJ1-3; a possible D gene is TRBD1 (5 bases). This CDR3 spans 15 amino acids. Germline V gene sequence: CDR1 SGDLS, CDR2 YYNGEE. V gave up 4 bases and J gave up 1 base, with 12 bases separating them. The CDR3: CASSPHSGSGNTIYF. The CDR3 nucleotides are TGTGCCAGCAGCCCCCATTCAGGGTCTGGAAACACCATATATTTT.

A word on this clone: This same CDR3 is encoded by further DNA sequences in the sample. V is TRBV15 and J is TRBJ1-2; the D gene is possibly TRBD1 (6 bases). Germline CDR1 reads LNHNV; CDR2 reads YYDKDF (reference sequence). Trimming took 0 bases from V and 3 from J, leaving 8 bases between them. The CDR3 runs to 14 residues. This CDR3 is CATSRDRGDYGYTF. CDR3 coding DNA: TGTGCCACCAGCAGAGACAGGGGTGACTATGGCTACACCTTC.

This clone was counted between two and nine times. DNA of the CDR3: TGTGCCAGCTCACCACCGGGGGGTGAGCAGTACTTC. It is translated as CASSPPGGEQYF. The V call is TRBV18, the J call TRBJ2-7; the D gene is possibly TRBD2 (6 bases). The germline V and J ends were trimmed by 0 bases and 7 bases, with 7 bases remaining between them. CDR1 and CDR2 (germline): KGHSH, LQKENI. The CDR3 is made up of 12 amino acids.

A few counts support this clone. The V and J genes are TRBV5-1 and TRBJ2-2, with D maybe TRBD2 (6 bases). V was cut by 2 bases and J by 6 bases, with 11 bases left in between. The germline V gene has CDR1 SGHRS and CDR2 YFSETQ. The CDR3 contains 14 residues. The CDR3 sequence: CASSFGGFPGELFF. In DNA form, the CDR3 reads TGCGCCAGCAGCTTTGGGGGGTTCCCCGGGGAGCTGTTTTTT.

The chain carries TRBV5-1 and TRBJ1-6, with 10 bases aligning to TRBD1. CDR3 length equals 16 residues. Germline CDR1 is SGHRS and CDR2 is YFSETQ. Unmatched junction bases numbered 8, after V lost 1 base and J lost 10 bases. The CDR3 spells CASSLSEGTGESPLHF. Here the CDR3 DNA reads TGCGCCAGCAGCTTGTCGGAGGGGACAGGGGAATCACCCCTCCACTTT.

The CDR3 sequence is CASSLVTGGPRYGYTF. The CDR3 nucleotides are TGTGCCAGCAGCTTAGTAACAGGCGGCCCTCGCTATGGCTACACCTTC. The chain has TRBV5-6 and TRBJ1-2, with D possibly being TRBD1 (5 bases). This CDR3 has 16 residues. The germline gives CDR1 SGHDT, CDR2 YYEEEE. The ends were cut back, 2 bases at V and 4 bases at J, with 18 bases in the middle.

The chain links TRBV11-2 to TRBJ1-1; D is unresolved. The CDR3 loop spans 15 amino acids. CDR1 and CDR2 from the germline V gene are SGHAT and FQNNGV. Trimming took off 2 bases at V and 3 bases at J, with 13 bases between the two ends. Here the CDR3 reads CASSLTGTDHTEAFF. DNA of the CDR3: TGTGCCAGCAGCTTAACCGGAACAGATCACACTGAAGCTTTCTTT.

This chain connects TRBV30 to TRBJ1-6; D remains ambiguous. The germline gives CDR1 GTSNPN, CDR2 SVGIG (reference sequence). This CDR3 is built from 14 residues. Trimming removed 0 bases from V and 6 bases from J, with 9 bases in between. CDR3: CAWSVGSSNSPLHF. The CDR3 region has the DNA TGTGCCTGGAGTGTGGGCAGCAGTAATTCACCCCTCCACTTT.

The chain employs TRBV15 and TRBJ2-7; the D gene is possibly TRBD2 (6 bases). The germline V gene encodes CDR1 LNHNV and CDR2 YYDKDF (reference sequence). The CDR3 runs to 15 residues. Trimming took off 5 bases at V and 6 bases at J, with 20 bases between the two ends. CDR3 region: CATSSDPSGVSEQYF. The CDR3 DNA sequence: TGTGCCACCAGCTCAGACCCCTCGGGGGTTTCCGAGCAGTACTTC.

This chain connects TRBV5-1 to TRBJ2-3; D ambiguous. Germline values: CDR1 SGHRS, CDR2 YFSETQ. The ends were cut back, 7 bases at V and 4 bases at J, with 13 bases in the middle. The length of the CDR3 is 13 residues. The CDR3 DNA reads TGCGCCAGCGTCAAAGACGGGTCAGATACGCAGTATTTT. It is translated as CASVKDGSDTQYF.

The V gene is TRBV6-5, the J gene TRBJ1-2, with D perhaps TRBD1 (5 bases). This CDR3 region has 13 residues. Trimming shortened V by 7 bases and J by 3 bases, and 12 bases separated the two germline ends. The germline V gene encodes CDR1 MNHEY and CDR2 SVGAGI. The CDR3 nucleotides are TGTGCCAGCACCACCGGGGGGGACTATGGCTACACCTTC. Its protein is CASTTGGDYGYTF.